The clone carrying this TCR beta chain was seen more than once but under ten times. What it recognizes is unknown. The sample originates from a study of shared clonotypes between healthy human individuals. Germline V gene sequence: CDR1 SGHAT, CDR2 FQNNGV. The CDR3 has 15 amino acids. V was shortened by 2 bases and J by 2 bases, with 10 bases between the two germline ends. This table comes from immunoSEQ multiplex PCR, and its TCRdb copy is limited to in-frame clones, with some not included. The data contain about 510,000 clones, about 96% of them seen just once; the ten biggest clones take up 0.055% to 0.075%. Whole-study findings and limits: It was observed that roughly 5% of naive CD4 clonotypes were shared across a handful of donors. Naive subsets generally exceeded memory subsets in estimated richness.

This chain uses TRBV11-2 with TRBJ1-5; D gene uncertain. The sequence was collected from a woman aged 25 to 45 in good health. Sequencing was performed on naive CD4+ T cells sorted from blood. Subset here: CD45RA+ positively selected. The CDR3 nucleotides are TGTGCCAGCAGCTTAAAGGGATCTGGCAATCAGCCCCAGCATTTT. Protein product: CASSLKGSGNQPQHF.